The 2 T cell receptor beta chains below come from one sample, sequenced in a study of control samples from healthy donors and cancer patients. Profiling relied on immunoSEQ multiplex PCR, and the TCRdb table lists in-frame clones only, not all of them. This table holds some 190,000 clones. The source material was blood. Source of these receptors: a woman younger than 45 in good health.

The chain couples TRBV19 to TRBJ1-2; 8 bases align to TRBD1. Germline V gene lookup returns CDR1 LNHDA and CDR2 SQIVND (reference sequence). V lost 5 bases, J lost 8 bases, and 4 bases stayed unmatched. The CDR3 consists of 12 residues. CDR3 nucleotides: TGTGCCAGTAGTCCCGACAGGGGCGGCTACACCTTC. It translates to CASSPDRGGYTF.

This chain uses TRBV28 with TRBJ1-2, with TRBD1 matching over 9 bases. This CDR3 region has 16 residues. The germline gives CDR1 MDHEN, CDR2 SYDVKM. V lost 2 bases and J lost 8; bases outside the gene matches: 12. The DNA of the CDR3 is TGTGCCAGCAGTTTAAGCCCCCCGGGACAGGGTAAAGGCTACACCTTC. It yields the protein CASSLSPPGQGKGYTF.